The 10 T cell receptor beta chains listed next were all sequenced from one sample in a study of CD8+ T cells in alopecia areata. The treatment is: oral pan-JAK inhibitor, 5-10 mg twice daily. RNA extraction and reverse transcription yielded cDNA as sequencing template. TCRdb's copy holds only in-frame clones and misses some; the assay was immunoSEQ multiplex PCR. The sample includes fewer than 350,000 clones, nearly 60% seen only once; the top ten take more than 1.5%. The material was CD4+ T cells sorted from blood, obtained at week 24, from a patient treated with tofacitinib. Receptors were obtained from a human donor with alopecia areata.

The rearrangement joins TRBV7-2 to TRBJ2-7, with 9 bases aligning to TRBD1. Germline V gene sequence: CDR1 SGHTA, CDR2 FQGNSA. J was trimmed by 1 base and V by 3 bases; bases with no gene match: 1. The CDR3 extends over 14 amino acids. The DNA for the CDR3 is TGTGCCAGCAGCTTGACAGGGGGGTCCTACGAGCAGTACTTC. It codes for CASSLTGGSYEQYF.

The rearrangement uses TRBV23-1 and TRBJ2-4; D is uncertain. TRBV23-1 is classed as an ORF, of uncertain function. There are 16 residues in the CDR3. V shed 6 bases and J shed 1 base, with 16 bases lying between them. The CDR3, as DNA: TGCGCCAGCAGCAGATTTATACCCCATGCCAAAAACATTCAGTACTTC. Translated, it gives CASSRFIPHAKNIQYF.

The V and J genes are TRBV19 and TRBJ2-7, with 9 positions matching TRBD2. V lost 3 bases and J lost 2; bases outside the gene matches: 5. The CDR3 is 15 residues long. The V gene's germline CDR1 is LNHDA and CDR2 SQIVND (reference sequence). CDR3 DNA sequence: TGTGCCAGTAGTATGGGGACTAGCTTCACCTACGAGCAGTACTTC. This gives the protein CASSMGTSFTYEQYF. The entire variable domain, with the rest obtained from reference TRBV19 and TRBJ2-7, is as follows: DGGITQSPKYLFRKEGQNVTLSCEQNLNHDAMYWYRQDPGQGLRLIYYSQIVNDFQKGDIAEGYSVSREKKESFPLTVTSAQKNPTAFYLCASSMGTSFTYEQYFGPGTRLTVT.

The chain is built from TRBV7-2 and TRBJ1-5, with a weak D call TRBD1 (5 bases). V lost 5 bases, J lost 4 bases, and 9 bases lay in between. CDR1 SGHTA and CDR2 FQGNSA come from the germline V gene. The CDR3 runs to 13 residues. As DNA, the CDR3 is TGTGCCAGCAGCCAGGGAAGAAATCAGCCCCAGCATTTT. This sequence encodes CASSQGRNQPQHF.

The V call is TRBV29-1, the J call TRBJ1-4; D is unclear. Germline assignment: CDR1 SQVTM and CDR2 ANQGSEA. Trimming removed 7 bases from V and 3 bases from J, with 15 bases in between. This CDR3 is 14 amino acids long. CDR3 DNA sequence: TGCAGCGCTGGGCGGGCACCACCTAATGAAAAACTGTTTTTT. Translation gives CSAGRAPPNEKLFF.

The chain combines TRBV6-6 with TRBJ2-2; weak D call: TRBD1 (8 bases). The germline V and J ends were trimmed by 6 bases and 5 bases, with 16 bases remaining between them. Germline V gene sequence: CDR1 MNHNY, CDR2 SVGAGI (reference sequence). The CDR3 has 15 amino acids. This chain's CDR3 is CASSLGQGGTGELFF. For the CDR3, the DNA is TGTGCCAGCAGCCTCGGACAGGGAGGGACCGGGGAGCTGTTTTTT.

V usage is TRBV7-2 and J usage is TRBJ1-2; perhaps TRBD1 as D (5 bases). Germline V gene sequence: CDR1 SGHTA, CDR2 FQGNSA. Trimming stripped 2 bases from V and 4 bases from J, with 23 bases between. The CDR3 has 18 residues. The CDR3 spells CASSLTTGLATVFYGYTF. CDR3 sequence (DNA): TGTGCCAGCAGCTTAACTACGGGGCTGGCGACCGTTTTCTATGGCTACACCTTC.

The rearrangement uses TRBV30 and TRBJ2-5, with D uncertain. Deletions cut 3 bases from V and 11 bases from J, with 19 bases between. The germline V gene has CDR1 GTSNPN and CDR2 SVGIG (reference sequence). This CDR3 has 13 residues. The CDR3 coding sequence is TGTGCCTGGAGCGAACACCCCGGCGGACCGCAGTACTTC. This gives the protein CAWSEHPGGPQYF.

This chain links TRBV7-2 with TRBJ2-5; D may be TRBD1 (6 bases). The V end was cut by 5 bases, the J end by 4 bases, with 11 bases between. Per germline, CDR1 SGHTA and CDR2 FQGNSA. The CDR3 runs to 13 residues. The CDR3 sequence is CASSTIRGETQYF. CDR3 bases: TGTGCCAGCAGCACAATCAGGGGAGAGACCCAGTACTTC.

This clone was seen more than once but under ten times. CDR3: CSVGGGEAEAFF. CDR3 sequence (DNA): TGCAGCGTTGGGGGCGGAGAGGCTGAAGCTTTCTTT. The chain has TRBV29-1 and TRBJ1-1, with a tentative D call TRBD1 (5 bases). There are 12 residues in the CDR3. Germline lookup yields CDR1 SQVTM and CDR2 ANQGSEA. V was clipped by 4 bases and J by 6 bases, with 12 bases between them. The entire variable domain, with the rest obtained from reference TRBV29-1 and TRBJ1-1, is as follows: SAVISQKPSRDICQRGTSLTIQCQVDSQVTMMFWYRQQPGQSLTLIATANQGSEATYESGFVIDKFPISRPNLTFSTLTVSNMSPEDSSIYLCSVGGGEAEAFFGQGTRLTVV.